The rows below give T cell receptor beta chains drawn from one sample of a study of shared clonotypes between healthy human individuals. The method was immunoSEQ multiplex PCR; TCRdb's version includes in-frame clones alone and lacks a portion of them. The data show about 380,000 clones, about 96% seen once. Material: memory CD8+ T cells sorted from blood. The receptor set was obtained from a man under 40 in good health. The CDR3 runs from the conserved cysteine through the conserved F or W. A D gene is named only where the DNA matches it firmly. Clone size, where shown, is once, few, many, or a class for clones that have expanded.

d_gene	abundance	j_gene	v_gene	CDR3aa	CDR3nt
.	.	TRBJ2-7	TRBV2	CASNQGHTYYEQYF	TGTGCCAGCAATCAGGGACATACTTACTACGAGCAGTACTTC
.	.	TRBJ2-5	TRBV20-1	CSAWTLETQYF	TGCAGTGCGTGGACGTTAGAGACCCAGTACTTC
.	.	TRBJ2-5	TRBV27	CASSPSPFGQETQYF	TGTGCCAGCAGTCCCAGTCCGTTCGGTCAAGAGACCCAGTACTTC
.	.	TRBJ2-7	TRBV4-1	CASSQPTSSSREQYF	TGCGCCAGCAGCCAACCAACTAGCTCCTCAAGGGAGCAGTACTTC
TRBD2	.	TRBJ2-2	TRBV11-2	CASSLLLSGSAGELFF	TGTGCCAGCAGCTTGCTGTTGAGCGGGAGTGCCGGGGAGCTGTTTTTT
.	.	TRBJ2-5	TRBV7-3	CASSSGHQETQYF	TGTGCCAGCAGCTCGGGACACCAAGAGACCCAGTACTTC
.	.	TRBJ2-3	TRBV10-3	CAISPGTGTSGTDTQYF	TGTGCCATCAGTCCCGGGACAGGGACTAGCGGCACAGATACGCAGTATTTT
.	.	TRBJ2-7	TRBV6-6	CASSYSKGGQYF	TGTGCCAGCAGTTACTCGAAAGGGGGTCAGTACTTC
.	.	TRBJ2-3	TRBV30	CAWRGVSQGGRTDTQYF	TGTGCCTGGAGAGGTGTTTCGCAAGGCGGACGCACAGATACGCAGTATTTT
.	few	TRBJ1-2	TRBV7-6	CASSLGGYGYTF	TGTGCCAGCAGCTTAGGGGGCTATGGCTACACCTTC
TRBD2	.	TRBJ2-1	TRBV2	CASSGLRLAGGENEQFF	TGTGCCAGCAGTGGCTTGCGACTAGCGGGAGGGGAGAATGAGCAGTTCTTC
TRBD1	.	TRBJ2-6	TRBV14	CASSQGTGAGANVLTF	TGTGCCAGCAGCCAAGGGACAGGGGCTGGGGCCAACGTCCTGACTTTC
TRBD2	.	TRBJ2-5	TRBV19	CASAPGTSGQETQYF	TGTGCCAGTGCGCCCGGGACTAGCGGCCAAGAGACCCAGTACTTC
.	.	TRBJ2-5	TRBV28	CASSPRGTQYF	TGTGCCAGCAGTCCTCGGGGGACCCAGTACTTC
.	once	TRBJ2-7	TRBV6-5	CASSYRASYEQYF	TGTGCCAGCAGTTACCGGGCCTCCTACGAGCAGTACTTC
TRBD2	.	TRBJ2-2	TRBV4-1	CASSPTNRGTSGNTGELFF	TGCGCCAGCAGCCCAACTAACCGAGGGACTAGCGGGAACACCGGGGAGCTGTTTTTT
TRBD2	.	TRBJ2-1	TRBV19	CASSDQTSGRGNEQFF	TGTGCCAGTAGTGACCAAACTAGCGGGAGAGGCAATGAGCAGTTCTTC
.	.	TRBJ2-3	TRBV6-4	CARTDTQYF	TGTGCCAGAACAGATACGCAGTATTTT
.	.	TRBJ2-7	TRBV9	CASSVEGSSYEQYF	TGTGCCAGCAGCGTAGAAGGGAGCTCCTACGAGCAGTACTTC
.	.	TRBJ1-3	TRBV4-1	CASSQGSGNTIYF	TGCGCCAGCAGCCAAGGCTCTGGAAACACCATATATTTT
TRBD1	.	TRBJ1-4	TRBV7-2	CASSLWTGNEKLFF	TGTGCCAGCAGCTTATGGACAGGGAATGAAAAACTGTTTTTT
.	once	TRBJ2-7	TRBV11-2	CASSLGRGSQGEQYF	TGTGCCAGCAGCTTGGGTCGGGGGTCTCAGGGCGAGCAGTACTTC
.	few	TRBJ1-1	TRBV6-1	CASSEGTEAFF	TGTGCCAGCAGTGAGGGAACTGAAGCTTTCTTT
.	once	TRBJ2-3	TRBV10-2	CASSESLLASAQYF	TGCGCCAGCAGTGAGTCGCTTTTAGCGAGTGCGCAGTATTTT
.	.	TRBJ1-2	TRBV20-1	CSAREGGYTF	TGCAGTGCTAGGGAAGGCGGCTACACCTTC
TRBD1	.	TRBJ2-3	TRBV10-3	CAISGQGAPDTQYF	TGTGCCATCAGTGGGCAGGGGGCCCCAGATACGCAGTATTTT